Listed below are T cell receptor beta chains from one sample, sequenced in a study of beta chain features in type 1 diabetes. Generated by immunoSEQ multiplex PCR, the TCRdb table keeps only in-frame clones and is missing some. The sample has around 290,000 clones; under 8.5% are singletons. Sequenced: central memory CD4+ T cells from blood. The source is a woman aged 18-29 years in good health. CDR3s include the opening cysteine and the closing phenylalanine or tryptophan. Fields, in order: D gene, clone size, V gene, CDR3 protein. The D gene is left open where the match is weak. Only part of the rows carry a size: once, few, many, or a class if the clone is expanded.

>TRBD1|few|TRBV7-9
CASSLWGQANPYEQYF
>TRBD1|NA|TRBV11-3
CASSLGRDSQSTDTQYF
>NA|few|TRBV6-5
CASSYGSGANVLTF
>NA|few|TRBV29-1
CSVAHNTEAFF
>NA|few|TRBV2
CASTEGHFNEQYF
>TRBD1|many|TRBV27
CATKPGGGTYGYTF
>TRBD1|NA|TRBV7-2
CASSQQGPGANVLTF
>TRBD1|few|TRBV4-2
CASSQVKGAATNEKLFF
>NA|NA|TRBV6-6
CASIQEGGIQYF
>NA|many|TRBV11-2
CASSPGGGSSDTQYF
>NA|few|TRBV19
CATRRDWDYGYTF
>NA|NA|TRBV14
CASSQDGGRNEQYF
>TRBD1|NA|TRBV7-3
CASSSGTGLDTEAFF
>NA|NA|TRBV6-5
CAAFSSYNEQFF
>NA|NA|TRBV6-6
CASSKGTEGQF
>TRBD2|NA|TRBV27
CASSLKRSSGHPPQYF
>NA|few|TRBV6-5
CASSASRAQWYF
>NA|few|TRBV7-9
CASSLPGVGQPQHF
>NA|few|TRBV5-1
CASSLGVNEQFF
>NA|NA|TRBV19
CASRPGSANYGYTF
>TRBD2|NA|TRBV5-1
CASSLTSGGVTDTQYF
>NA|NA|TRBV9
CASSVVQGTGELFF
>NA|few|TRBV7-2
CASSLEGALAKNIQYF
>TRBD1|few|TRBV5-4
CASWGQGVDTQYF
>NA|NA|TRBV5-1
CASSLLAGAGTDTQYF
>NA|NA|TRBV7-2
CASSLEGGSGSPLHF
>NA|NA|TRBV19
CASSRQANTEAFF
>NA|few|TRBV4-1
CASSQLLLGQGQTQETQYF